Only a few counts were recorded for the clone carrying this TCR beta chain. The antigen remains undetermined. This record comes from a study of T cell repertoires in cytomegalovirus infection. Germline loops: CDR1 SGHVS, CDR2 FNYEAQ. This CDR3 has 18 residues. The V gene end was trimmed by 4 bases and the J gene end by 6 bases; junction bases not matched to a gene: 16. Using its own MiXCR run on the reads, TCRdb lists one record per CDR3 protein. Seen here are about 160,000 distinct CDR3 sequences, roughly a fifth observed once, and the top ten hold around a quarter. The chain has TRBV7-6 and TRBJ1-5, with 9 bases that match TRBD1. The material was CD8+ T cells from cultured PBMCs, obtained from culture after CMV antigen stimulation. The receptor was isolated from a human donor in good health (CMV status not recorded). Some clones in this sample may be carry-over from other donors' samples. CDR3 nucleotide sequence: TGTGCCAGCAGCTCACAATCAACAGGGACAGGGAAGGGTCAGCCCCAGCATTTT. The encoded protein is CASSSQSTGTGKGQPQHF.